This record covers a single TCR beta chain. This entry comes from a study of blood T cell repertoires in COVID-19. Repertoires were generated with immunoSEQ multiplex PCR, while TCRdb's copy carries only in-frame clones and drops some. The data hold over 150,000 clones, with over 80% observed a single time. A Seattle source enrolled patients during active infection and followed them longitudinally. CDR3 length: 15 amino acids. CDR1 and CDR2 (germline): SSHAT, FNYEAQ (reference sequence). J lost 9 bases, V lost 6 bases, and 14 bases had no gene match. The rearrangement links TRBV7-7 to TRBJ2-1; TRBD2 agrees at 7 bases. The specimen sequenced was peripheral blood. This TCR was sampled from a woman aged 35 to 49 with COVID-19, enrolled during active disease. The DNA of the CDR3 is TGTGCCAGCAGACCTAGCGGTGCGGGATTCGGTGAGCAGTTCTTC. Its protein is CASRPSGAGFGEQFF.